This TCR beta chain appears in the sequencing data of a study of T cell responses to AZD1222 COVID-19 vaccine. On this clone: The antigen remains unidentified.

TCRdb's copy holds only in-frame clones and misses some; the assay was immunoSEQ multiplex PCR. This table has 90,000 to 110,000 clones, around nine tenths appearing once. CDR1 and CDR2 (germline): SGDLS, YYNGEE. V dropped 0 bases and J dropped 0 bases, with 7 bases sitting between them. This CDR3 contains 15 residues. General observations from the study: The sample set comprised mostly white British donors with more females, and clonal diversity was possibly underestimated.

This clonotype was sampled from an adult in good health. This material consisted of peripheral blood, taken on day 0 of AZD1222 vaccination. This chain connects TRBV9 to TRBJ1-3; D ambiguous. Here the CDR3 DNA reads TGTGCCAGCAGCGTAGGCAGAAGCTCTGGAAACACCATATATTTT. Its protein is CASSVGRSSGNTIYF.